A single sample gave rise to the 26 T cell receptor beta chains below, sequenced in a study of T-cell memory formation after mild COVID-19. TCRdb passed the 5' RACE reads through MiXCR, listing each CDR3 protein once. Here the sample spans fewer than 350,000 distinct CDR3 sequences, 7% to 10% being singletons. The sequenced sample was PBMCs or a T cell subset sorted from them (not recorded which). The receptor set was obtained from a man between 18 and 29 years old who had mild COVID-19 (a few samples of this study predate the infection). Cell type and time point are not known.

This clonotype was recorded a few times. The rearrangement joins TRBV7-9 to TRBJ2-1; TRBD1 matches at 8 bases. CDR3 length: 14 residues. Looked up from germline, CDR1 is SEHNR and CDR2 is FQNEAQ (reference sequence). V shed 4 bases and J 7 bases; nucleotides not matched to a gene: 6. The CDR3 DNA reads as TGTGCCAGCAGCTCCGGACAGGGCCGGAATGAGCAGTTCTTC. Residues: CASSSGQGRNEQFF.

At least ten counts were recorded for this clonotype. This chain joins TRBV7-9 and TRBJ2-1; D remains ambiguous. Germline values: CDR1 SEHNR, CDR2 FQNEAQ (reference sequence). V shed 1 base and J shed 8 bases, with 6 bases lying between them. The CDR3 has 12 amino acids. This chain's CDR3 is CASSLGSYEQFF. CDR3 nucleotides: TGTGCCAGCAGCTTAGGATCCTATGAGCAGTTCTTC.

This clonotype was observed a few times. The chain carries TRBV12-3 or TRBV12-4 and TRBJ1-5; D might be TRBD1 (5 bases). The ends were cut back, 5 bases at V and 5 bases at J, with 16 bases in the middle. The CDR3 has 15 amino acids. CDR3 loop: CASSQGVIPDQPQHF. The DNA for the CDR3 is TGTGCCAGCAGTCAAGGGGTTATTCCCGATCAGCCCCAGCATTTT.

This clonotype appeared a few times. The chain combines TRBV7-2 with TRBJ1-2; D may be TRBD1 (6 bases). Germline CDR1 SGHTA, CDR2 FQGNSA. Trimming removed 7 bases at V and 4 bases at J, with 19 bases between. The CDR3 runs 15 residues. CDR3 region: CASTYGGGWFYGYTF. The CDR3 DNA sequence: TGTGCCAGCACTTACGGGGGGGGCTGGTTCTATGGCTACACCTTC.

This chain joins TRBV12-3 or TRBV12-4 and TRBJ2-5; maybe TRBD1 (7 bases). The CDR3 is 15 amino acids. V was trimmed by 1 base and J by 5 bases, leaving 14 bases between them. DNA for the CDR3: TGTGCCAGCAGTTTAGGGGGAGGAGGGGGCGAGACCCAGTACTTC. Protein: CASSLGGGGGETQYF.

This clonotype was observed a handful of times. The chain links TRBV29-1 to TRBJ1-1, with a weak D call TRBD1 (6 bases). CDR3 length: 12 residues. Germline V gives CDR1 SQVTM, CDR2 ANQGSEA. V gave up 7 bases and J gave up 3 bases, with 12 bases separating them. The CDR3 nucleotides are TGCAGCGCCCTACAGGGTGACACTGAAGCTTTCTTT. Translation: CSALQGDTEAFF. The whole variable domain, filled in from reference TRBV29-1 and TRBJ1-1, reads SAVISQKPSRDICQRGTSLTIQCQVDSQVTMMFWYRQQPGQSLTLIATANQGSEATYESGFVIDKFPISRPNLTFSTLTVSNMSPEDSSIYLCSALQGDTEAFFGQGTRLTVV.

V usage is TRBV4-1 and J usage is TRBJ2-2, with TRBD1 matching 11 bases. Trimming took 1 base from V and 4 from J; bases not matched to a gene: 11. The length of the CDR3 is 19 residues. Germline CDR1 is MGHRA and CDR2 is YSYEKL. This chain's CDR3 is CASSQAPDRGPSGTGELFF. The CDR3 nucleotides read TGCGCCAGCAGCCAAGCTCCGGACAGGGGGCCCTCGGGCACCGGGGAGCTGTTTTTT.

A few counts support this clonotype. The chain recombines TRBV24-1 with TRBJ2-5, with TRBD2 matching 14 bases. CDR1 and CDR2 from the germline V gene are KGHDR and SFDVKD. The CDR3 covers 17 residues. The V gene end was trimmed by 1 base and the J gene end by 5 bases; junction bases not matched to a gene: 5. Here the CDR3 reads CATSDFGTSGGLETQYF. CDR3 coding DNA: TGTGCCACCAGTGATTTCGGGACTAGCGGGGGTTTGGAGACCCAGTACTTC.

In its sample, this clonotype was seen a few times. The chain joins TRBV19 to TRBJ1-1; no definite D call. Trimming left V 1 base short and J 0 bases short, with 3 bases between. This CDR3 has 13 amino acids. CDR1 and CDR2 (germline): LNHDA, SQIVND (reference sequence). Written as DNA, the CDR3 is TGTGCCAGTAGTATAGGAGTGAACACTGAAGCTTTCTTT. The encoded protein is CASSIGVNTEAFF.

The chain employs TRBV6-2 or TRBV6-3 and TRBJ2-3, with D perhaps matching TRBD2 (6 bases). The CDR3 has 16 residues. V was cut by 11 bases and J by 6 bases, with 27 bases left in between. CDR1 is MNHEY and CDR2 is SVGEGT in the germline V gene. This CDR3 is CAATTTGRDFLDTQYF. In DNA, the CDR3 is TGTGCCGCAACCACCACGGGCAGGGACTTTTTGGATACGCAGTATTTT.

The chain is built from TRBV4-3 and TRBJ1-4; D gene unclear. Per germline, CDR1 LGHNA and CDR2 YSLEER. Trimming cost V 0 bases and J 8 bases, with 22 bases left between them. The CDR3 runs to 18 residues. The CDR3, as DNA: TGCGCCAGCAGCCAAGATCTAGGTTGGAACAGCTTGAGGGAAAAACTGTTTTTT. Protein: CASSQDLGWNSLREKLFF.

This clonotype was observed a handful of times. The chain combines TRBV5-4 with TRBJ2-1; 14 bases map to TRBD2. The germline gives CDR1 SGHNT, CDR2 YYREEE (reference sequence). Trimming took 3 bases from V and 3 from J; bases not matched to a gene: 5. The CDR3 runs to 17 residues. CDR3 DNA: TGTGCCAGCAGCTGGGGACTAGCGGGGGCCATCTACAATGAGCAGTTCTTC. The encoded protein is CASSWGLAGAIYNEQFF.

This clonotype was seen ten or more times. The rearrangement joins TRBV12-3 or TRBV12-4 to TRBJ2-5; D remains unclear. The V and J ends lost 6 bases and 2 bases respectively, with 10 bases between them. This CDR3 comprises 13 residues. CDR3 coding DNA: TGTGCCAGCAGCTACAACTCACAAGAGACCCAGTACTTC. The encoded protein is CASSYNSQETQYF.

The chain combines TRBV7-9 with TRBJ1-2, with TRBD1 as a possible D gene (5 bases). Germline values: CDR1 SEHNR, CDR2 FQNEAQ (reference sequence). Trimming removed 2 bases at V and 8 bases at J, with 9 bases between. The CDR3 runs 12 residues. For the CDR3, the DNA is TGTGCCAGCAGCTTAATCAGGGAAGGCTACACCTTC. Its protein product is CASSLIREGYTF.

The chain uses TRBV2 and TRBJ1-5; 7 bases fit TRBD1. The CDR3 spans 13 residues. Germline V gene sequence: CDR1 SNHLY, CDR2 FYNNEI. V shed 9 bases, J shed 3 bases, and the junction held 5 bases outside the gene matches. CDR3 bases: TGTGCCAGTGGACAGGCCCTCAATCAGCCCCAGCATTTT. It specifies CASGQALNQPQHF. Variable domain in full (rest from reference TRBV2 and TRBJ1-5): EPEVTQTPSHQVTQMGQEVILRCVPISNHLYFYWYRQILGQKVEFLVSFYNNEISEKSEIFDDQFSVERPDGSNFTLKIRSTKLEDSAMYFCASGQALNQPQHFGDGTRLSIL.

This sequence joins TRBV4-1 and TRBJ1-1; 7 nucleotides line up with TRBD1. Germline CDR1 MGHRA, CDR2 YSYEKL. CDR3 length: 17 amino acids. Trimming took 3 bases from V and 4 from J; bases not matched to a gene: 14. The CDR3 DNA reads TGCGCCAGCAGCCATAGCCCGAGGGGGCGGCGTGGCACTGAAGCTTTCTTT. This translates into CASSHSPRGRRGTEAFF.

This clonotype was picked up a small number of times. The chain couples TRBV12-3 or TRBV12-4 to TRBJ2-1, with no clear D. Deletions cut 7 bases from V and 2 bases from J, with 9 bases between. The CDR3 has 13 residues. The DNA of the CDR3 is TGTGCCAGCATGAGTAGCACCTACAATGAGCAGTTCTTC. Translated: CASMSSTYNEQFF.

The chain recombines TRBV5-1 with TRBJ2-5; D uncertain. Germline CDR1 and CDR2: SGHRS and YFSETQ. The V gene lost 6 bases and the J gene lost 2 bases, with 14 bases spanning the gap. The CDR3 spans 14 residues. CDR3 protein: CASTPVVTQETQYF. The CDR3 nucleotides read TGCGCCAGCACCCCCGTGGTTACTCAAGAGACCCAGTACTTC.

The chain carries TRBV30 and TRBJ1-6, with D unclear. Deletions cut 2 bases from V and 7 bases from J, with 9 bases between. This CDR3 has 13 amino acids. The germline V gene has CDR1 GTSNPN and CDR2 SVGIG (reference sequence). The CDR3 is CAWSPDDNSPLHF. CDR3 DNA: TGTGCCTGGAGTCCGGACGACAATTCACCCCTCCACTTT.

The J gene is TRBJ1-1, the V gene TRBV6-2 or TRBV6-3; D unclear. V lost 5 bases and J lost 5, with 9 bases in between. CDR1 is MNHEY and CDR2 is SVGEGT in the germline V gene. The CDR3 runs 12 residues. Here the CDR3 DNA reads TGTGCCAGCAGTAACTATAGGACTGAAGCTTTCTTT. Translating it yields CASSNYRTEAFF.

This clonotype was observed a few times. The V call is TRBV18, the J call TRBJ2-2; D gene uncertain. Germline CDR1 is KGHSH and CDR2 is LQKENI. V lost 5 bases, J lost 0 bases, and 16 bases lay in between. The CDR3 spans 17 residues. CDR3 nucleotides: TGTGCCAGCTCATCTGGCATAGGCAGCACGAACACCGGGGAGCTGTTTTTT. The encoded protein is CASSSGIGSTNTGELFF.

The rearrangement joins TRBV5-1 to TRBJ1-6, with TRBD1 matching over 10 bases. The CDR3 totals 14 residues. From germline, CDR1 is SGHRS and CDR2 YFSETQ. V lost 3 bases and J lost 8; bases outside the gene matches: 2. The CDR3 protein is CASSSDRGDSPLHF. The CDR3 DNA is TGCGCCAGCAGCTCGGACAGGGGGGATTCACCCCTCCACTTT. Full variable domain (remainder filled in from reference TRBV5-1 and TRBJ1-6): KAGVTQTPRYLIKTRGQQVTLSCSPISGHRSVSWYQQTPGQGLQFLFEYFSETQRNKGNFPGRFSGRQFSNSRSEMNVSTLELGDSALYLCASSSDRGDSPLHFGNGTRLTVT.

A few counts support this clonotype. One end of the junction is discordant with germline, which a read error may explain. The chain employs TRBV6-5 and TRBJ2-7, with D possibly being TRBD1 or TRBD2 (7 bases each). The CDR3 totals 16 residues. Germline CDR1 is MNHEY and CDR2 is SVGAGI. The CDR3 loop is CASGYWDSGTVYEQYF. CDR3 bases: TGTGCCAGCGGTTATTGGGACAGCGGGACAGTCTACGAGCAGTACTTC.

This clonotype came up many times. This chain links TRBV5-4 with TRBJ2-7; 8 bases align to TRBD2. The germline V gene has CDR1 SGHNT and CDR2 YYREEE (reference sequence). Trimming at V came to 4 bases and at J to 4 bases, leaving 10 bases not matched to a gene. The CDR3 has 15 amino acids. For the CDR3, the DNA is TGTGCCAGCAGCCTACGGGCGACGGGAGGGTACGAGCAGTACTTC. This encodes CASSLRATGGYEQYF.

This clonotype came up a few times. This chain uses TRBV11-1 with TRBJ2-3; possibly TRBD2 for D (5 bases). CDR1 and CDR2 (germline): SGHAT, FQDESV (reference sequence). Trimming cost V 1 base and J 6 bases, with 11 bases left between them. CDR3 length equals 14 residues. CDR3 amino acids: CASSLGTGFDTQYF. The DNA of the CDR3 is TGTGCCAGCAGCTTAGGGACGGGGTTTGATACGCAGTATTTT.

In this sample, this clonotype turned up a few times. J is TRBJ1-4 and V is TRBV10-3; no clear D. Per germline, CDR1 ENHRY and CDR2 SYGVKD. The CDR3 is 13 residues long. Trimming took off 6 bases at V and 7 bases at J, with 12 bases between the two ends. The CDR3 sequence is CAISAIISEKLFF. The CDR3 DNA reads TGTGCCATCAGCGCCATAATCAGTGAAAAACTGTTTTTT.